These 26 T cell receptor beta chains were all obtained from the same sample, sequenced in a study of T cell repertoires in cytomegalovirus infection. From the reads, TCRdb called clonotypes with MiXCR, one entry per CDR3 protein. In the table there are hundreds of thousands of distinct CDR3 sequences, about 24% of which are singletons. Material: CD8+ T cells from PBMCs. These receptor sequences come from a human donor in good health (CMV status not recorded). Some clones in this sample may be carry-over from other donors' samples.

This chain links TRBV6-2 or TRBV6-3 with TRBJ2-5; D might be TRBD2 (6 bases). Trimming took off 2 bases at V and 1 base at J, with 11 bases between the two ends. The CDR3 is made up of 15 amino acids. Germline V lookup: CDR1 MNHEY, CDR2 SVGEGT. CDR3 DNA sequence: TGTGCCAGCAGTTACGTGCGGAGGGCCCAAGAGACCCAGTACTTC. Its translation is CASSYVRRAQETQYF.

At least ten counts were recorded for this clonotype. The CDR3 DNA reads TGTGCCAGCTCACCACCGGGCCTGAACACTGAAGCTTTCTTT. Translated, it gives CASSPPGLNTEAFF. The V call is TRBV18, the J call TRBJ1-1; D gene uncertain. Deletions cut 0 bases from V and 0 bases from J, with 5 bases between. CDR3 length: 14 residues. Germline-derived CDR1 and CDR2 are KGHSH and LQKENI.

This clonotype has just a few counts. DNA for the CDR3: TGTGCCAGCAGCCGTCCGAGGGAAGATACGCAGTATTTT. Amino acid sequence: CASSRPREDTQYF. This chain links TRBV12-3 or TRBV12-4 with TRBJ2-3, with D possibly matching TRBD2 (5 bases). The CDR3 sequence is 13 residues long. V was clipped by 6 bases and J by 5 bases, with 12 bases between them.

CDR3 sequence (DNA): TGTGCCAGCAGTTTTCGGGGAGCTTTGGGGGAGCTGTTTTTT. Its translation is CASSFRGALGELFF. The chain carries TRBV27 and TRBJ2-2; a weak D match, TRBD2 (5 bases). The CDR3 is 14 residues long. Trimming took off 3 bases at V and 8 bases at J, with 13 bases between the two ends. The germline gives CDR1 MNHEY, CDR2 SMNVEV (reference sequence).

This clonotype has a handful of counts. The chain joins TRBV29-1 to TRBJ1-2; TRBD1 is a possible D gene (5 bases). V was trimmed by 6 bases and J by 7 bases, leaving 18 bases between them. Germline V gene sequence: CDR1 SQVTM, CDR2 ANQGSEA. This CDR3 is 13 amino acids long. The CDR3 here is CSVPTWGKGGYTF. The CDR3 bases are TGCAGCGTCCCCACGTGGGGGAAGGGTGGCTACACCTTC.

This clonotype came up a few times. V is TRBV3-1 and J is TRBJ2-1; D remains unclear. Germline CDR1 is LGHDT and CDR2 is YNNKEL (reference sequence). The V and J ends lost 0 bases and 4 bases respectively, with 13 bases between them. The CDR3 spans 16 residues. CDR3 bases: TGTGCCAGCAGCCAAGATAGGGCTGTAGATTACAATGAGCAGTTCTTC. Its protein product is CASSQDRAVDYNEQFF.

CDR3 sequence: CASSMWQASSYEQYF. For the CDR3, the DNA is TGTGCCAGTAGTATGTGGCAGGCCAGCTCCTACGAGCAGTACTTC. This chain uses TRBV19 with TRBJ2-7; no reliable D call. Germline lookup yields CDR1 LNHDA and CDR2 SQIVND (reference sequence). The V and J ends lost 3 bases and 0 bases respectively, with 12 bases between them. The length of the CDR3 is 15 residues.

The chain employs TRBV29-1 and TRBJ1-1, with unresolved D. There are 12 residues in the CDR3. Germline CDR1 SQVTM, CDR2 ANQGSEA. V lost 6 bases to trimming and J lost 4 bases, with 12 bases between them. CDR3 sequence (DNA): TGCAGCGTGCAGATGGATGGCACTGAAGCTTTCTTT. Its translation: CSVQMDGTEAFF.

The chain joins TRBV28 to TRBJ1-1, with D perhaps TRBD1 (6 bases). Germline V CDR1 and CDR2: MDHEN, SYDVKM. The CDR3 extends over 12 amino acids. Trimming pared 7 bases from V and 7 bases from J, leaving 13 bases between. The CDR3 DNA follows: TGTGCCAGCATGGGGGGGCATAGTGAAGCTTTCTTT. As protein: CASMGGHSEAFF.

This clonotype came up a few times. The rearrangement joins TRBV7-9 to TRBJ2-7; D may be TRBD1 (6 bases). The CDR3 contains 14 residues. Per germline, CDR1 SEHNR and CDR2 FQNEAQ (reference sequence). V was trimmed by 5 bases and J by 3 bases, leaving 14 bases between them. The CDR3 protein is CASSNRDKGYEQYF. For the CDR3, the DNA is TGTGCCAGCAGCAACCGGGACAAAGGCTACGAGCAGTACTTC. Based on the CDR3 plus reference TRBV7-9 and TRBJ2-7, the full variable domain is DTGVSQNPRHKITKRGQNVTFRCDPISEHNRLYWYRQTLGQGPEFLTYFQNEAQLEKSRLLSDRFSAERPKGSFSTLEIQRTEQGDSAMYLCASSNRDKGYEQYFGPGTRLTVT.

The V and J genes are TRBV4-1 and TRBJ2-2; D is possibly TRBD2 (5 bases). Germline assignment: CDR1 MGHRA and CDR2 YSYEKL. V was shortened by 6 bases and J by 6 bases, with 17 bases between the two germline ends. There are 15 residues in the CDR3. The chain's CDR3 is CASRPDSLQSGELFF. The CDR3 nucleotides read TGCGCCAGCAGACCGGACTCCCTTCAGTCCGGGGAGCTGTTTTTT.

This clonotype was counted between two and nine times. The chain uses TRBV28 and TRBJ2-5, with 14 bases identical to TRBD2. The CDR3 extends over 17 amino acids. The V gene end was trimmed by 3 bases and the J gene end by 6 bases; junction bases not matched to a gene: 9. Per the germline V gene, CDR1 is MDHEN and CDR2 is SYDVKM. The CDR3 reads CASSFPRTSGGSQTQYF. The CDR3 DNA sequence: TGTGCCAGCAGTTTCCCCCGGACTAGCGGGGGGTCACAGACCCAGTACTTC.

This clonotype was picked up many times. V and J are TRBV7-9 and TRBJ2-5, with D possibly being TRBD1 or TRBD2 (5 bases each). Germline loops: CDR1 SEHNR, CDR2 FQNEAQ (reference sequence). The CDR3 contains 17 residues. V was trimmed by 5 bases and J by 4 bases, leaving 23 bases between them. The CDR3 region has the DNA TGTGCCAGCAGCGCCGCTGGGACCCACCAAAGGCCAGAGACCCAGTACTTC. Translating it yields CASSAAGTHQRPETQYF.

A word on this clonotype: This may arise from a read error, as a much more abundant clone is one base away. The genes are TRBV7-6 and TRBJ2-2; no clear D. CDR3 length equals 14 residues. Germline V gives CDR1 SGHVS, CDR2 FNYEAQ. V was pared by 8 bases and J by 3 bases, with 13 bases between. The CDR3 coding sequence is TGTGCCAGCGCCTCCAGAGCCTACACCGGGGAGCTGTTTTTT. Its protein is CASASRAYTGELFF.

This clonotype was counted ten times or more. This chain links TRBV7-8 with TRBJ2-5, with 9 bases that match TRBD2. The CDR3 is made up of 14 amino acids. CDR1 and CDR2 (germline): SGHVS, FQNEAQ. J was trimmed by 5 bases and V by 4 bases; bases with no gene match: 5. The CDR3 sequence: CASSSLAGQETQYF. CDR3 nucleotide sequence: TGTGCCAGCAGCTCACTAGCGGGCCAGGAGACCCAGTACTTC.

This clonotype has a handful of counts. The V gene is TRBV6-1, the J gene TRBJ2-1; D remains ambiguous. Germline CDR1 MNHNS, CDR2 SASEGT. The CDR3 has 8 residues. V dropped 7 bases and J dropped 12 bases, with 4 bases sitting between them. The CDR3, as DNA: TGTGCCAGCAAAGGGCAGTTCTTC. Translation gives CASKGQFF.

The genes are TRBV14 and TRBJ2-1; 9 bases align to TRBD1. J lost 3 bases, V lost 3 bases, and 6 bases had no gene match. This CDR3 contains 16 residues. Germline V gene data show CDR1 as SGHDN and CDR2 as FVKESK. The CDR3 protein is CASSHPGTGIYNEQFF. The CDR3 DNA sequence: TGTGCCAGCAGCCACCCCGGGACAGGGATCTACAATGAGCAGTTCTTC.

The V gene is TRBV15, the J gene TRBJ2-3; D is undetermined. V dropped 0 bases and J dropped 0 bases, with 10 bases sitting between them. This CDR3 spans 16 amino acids. Germline values: CDR1 LNHNV, CDR2 YYDKDF (reference sequence). The CDR3 region is CATSRDLGDSTDTQYF. DNA of the CDR3: TGTGCCACCAGCAGAGATCTAGGAGACAGCACAGATACGCAGTATTTT.

In the case of this clonotype: Being one base from a much bigger clone, this may be a read error. The chain recombines TRBV7-6 with TRBJ2-3; D is unresolved. CDR3 length equals 13 residues. Germline CDR1 reads SGHVS; CDR2 reads FNYEAQ. The CDR3 region is CANSRVATDTQYF. In nucleotides, the CDR3 is TGTGCTAACAGCCGAGTTGCGACAGATACGCAGTATTTT. Full variable domain (outside the CDR3, taken from reference TRBV7-6 and TRBJ2-3): GAGVSQSPRYKVTKRGQDVALRCDPISGHVSLYWYRQALGQGPEFLTYFNYEAQQDKSGLPNDRFSAERPEGSISTLTIQRTEQRDSAMYRCANSRVATDTQYFGPGTRLTVL.

The chain combines TRBV5-4 with TRBJ2-3, with 12 bases matching TRBD2. Germline V CDR1 and CDR2: SGHNT, YYREEE (reference sequence). The CDR3 is 17 residues long. V was pared by 2 bases and J by 3 bases, with 7 bases of the junction left unmatched. CDR3 sequence (DNA): TGTGCCAGCAGCTTTCCGACTAGCGGGGGACCAACAGATACGCAGTATTTT. It encodes CASSFPTSGGPTDTQYF.

This rearrangement joins TRBV6-5 to TRBJ1-4, with D possibly TRBD1 on 5 matching bases. The germline V and J ends were trimmed by 5 bases and 3 bases, with 22 bases remaining between them. Germline CDR1 and CDR2: MNHEY and SVGAGI. The CDR3 covers 18 residues. The CDR3 region has the DNA TGTGCCAGCAGTGACGGGGGTCAGCCCGGGGCGGCTAATGAAAAACTGTTTTTT. Amino acid sequence: CASSDGGQPGAANEKLFF.

In this sample, this clonotype turned up many times. V usage is TRBV28 and J usage is TRBJ2-3, with 7 bases identical to TRBD1. This CDR3 has 16 amino acids. The germline V gene has CDR1 MDHEN and CDR2 SYDVKM. V shed 5 bases and J 4 bases; nucleotides not matched to a gene: 12. The CDR3 protein is CASSLRTGWPPDTQYF. In nucleotides, the CDR3 is TGTGCCAGCAGTCTTCGGACAGGTTGGCCCCCAGATACGCAGTATTTT.

Only a few counts were recorded for this clonotype. The chain links TRBV7-3 to TRBJ1-1; 7 nucleotides match TRBD1. V lost 5 bases to trimming and J lost 2 bases; unmatched junction nucleotides: 11. CDR3 size: 16 residues. CDR1 SGHTA and CDR2 FQGTGA come from the germline V gene. CDR3 protein: CASSPDEGTANTEAFF. The CDR3 nucleotides read TGTGCCAGCAGCCCCGACGAGGGGACAGCCAACACTGAAGCTTTCTTT.

The table lists this clonotype with many counts. The chain couples TRBV7-2 to TRBJ2-1; D ambiguous. V was shortened by 1 base and J by 0 bases, with 10 bases between the two germline ends. There are 16 residues in the CDR3. Germline CDR1 reads SGHTA; CDR2 reads FQGNSA. CDR3 region: CASSLVSWSSYNEQFF. CDR3 sequence (DNA): TGTGCCAGCAGCTTAGTTTCGTGGAGCTCCTACAATGAGCAGTTCTTC.

For the CDR3, the DNA is TGTGCCAGCAGCTCCGTAGAAAGCCCCGCGACTGAGCAGTACGTC. This sequence encodes CASSSVESPATEQYV. V and J are TRBV7-2 and TRBJ2-7; D gene unclear. V was cut by 4 bases and J by 7 bases, with 20 bases left in between. The CDR3 runs 15 residues. CDR1 and CDR2 from the germline V gene are SGHTA and FQGNSA.

CDR3 loop: CASSVGGGYNEQFF. The CDR3 nucleotides are TGTGCCAGCAGCGTAGGCGGGGGCTACAATGAGCAGTTCTTC. The chain links TRBV9 to TRBJ2-1; 7 bases line up with TRBD2. The CDR3 extends over 14 amino acids. Unmatched junction bases numbered 0, after V lost 0 bases and J lost 3 bases. Germline loops: CDR1 SGDLS, CDR2 YYNGEE. The full variable domain, rest sourced from reference TRBV9 and TRBJ2-1, is DSGVTQTPKHLITATGQRVTLRCSPRSGDLSVYWYQQSLDQGLQFLIQYYNGEERAKGNILERFSAQQFPDLHSELNLSSLELGDSALYFCASSVGGGYNEQFFGPGTRLTVL.